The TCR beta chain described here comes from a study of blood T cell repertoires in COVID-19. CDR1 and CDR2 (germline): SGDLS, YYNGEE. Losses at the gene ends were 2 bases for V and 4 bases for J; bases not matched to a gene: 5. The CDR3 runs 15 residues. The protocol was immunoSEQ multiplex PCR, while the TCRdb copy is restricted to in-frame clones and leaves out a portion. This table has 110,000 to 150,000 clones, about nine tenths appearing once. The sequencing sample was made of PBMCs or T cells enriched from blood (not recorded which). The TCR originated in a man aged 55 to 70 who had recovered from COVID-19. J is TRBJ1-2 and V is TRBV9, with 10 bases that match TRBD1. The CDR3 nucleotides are TGTGCCAGCAGCGTCCTGGACAGGGGGTCCTATGGCTACACCTTC. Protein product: CASSVLDRGSYGYTF.